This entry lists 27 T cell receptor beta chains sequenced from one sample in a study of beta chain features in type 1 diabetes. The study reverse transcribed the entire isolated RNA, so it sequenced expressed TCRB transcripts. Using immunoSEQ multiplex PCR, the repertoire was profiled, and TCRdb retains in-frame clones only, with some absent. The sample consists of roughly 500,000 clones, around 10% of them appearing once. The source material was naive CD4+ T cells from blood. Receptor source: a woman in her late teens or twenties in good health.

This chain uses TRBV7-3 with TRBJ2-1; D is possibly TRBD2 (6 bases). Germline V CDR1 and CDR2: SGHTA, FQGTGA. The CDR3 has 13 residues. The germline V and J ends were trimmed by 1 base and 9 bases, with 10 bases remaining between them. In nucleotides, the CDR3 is TGTGCCAGCAGCTTAAGGCGGGATGGTGAGCAGTTCTTC. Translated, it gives CASSLRRDGEQFF.

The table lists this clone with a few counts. This CDR3 reads CASSQDGRSGYTDTQYF. In nucleotides, the CDR3 is TGCGCCAGCAGCCAAGACGGCCGTTCCGGGTACACAGATACGCAGTATTTT. The rearrangement links TRBV4-3 to TRBJ2-3, with D hard to call. Germline V CDR1 and CDR2: LGHNA, YSLEER. With 0 bases removed from V and 2 bases from J, the gap between germline ends came to 15 bases. This CDR3 spans 17 amino acids.

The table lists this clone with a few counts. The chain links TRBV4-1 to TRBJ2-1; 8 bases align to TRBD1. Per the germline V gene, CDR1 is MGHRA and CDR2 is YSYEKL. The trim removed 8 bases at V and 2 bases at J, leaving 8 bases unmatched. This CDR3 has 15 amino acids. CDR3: CASSRGQGAYNEQFF. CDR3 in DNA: TGCGCCAGCTCCAGGGGGCAGGGGGCCTACAATGAGCAGTTCTTC.

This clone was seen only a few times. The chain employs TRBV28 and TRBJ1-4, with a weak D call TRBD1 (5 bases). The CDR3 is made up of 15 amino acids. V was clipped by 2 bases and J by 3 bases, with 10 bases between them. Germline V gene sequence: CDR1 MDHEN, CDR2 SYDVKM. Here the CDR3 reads CASSLGGASNEKLFF. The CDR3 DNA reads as TGTGCCAGCAGTTTAGGAGGGGCATCTAATGAAAAACTGTTTTTT.

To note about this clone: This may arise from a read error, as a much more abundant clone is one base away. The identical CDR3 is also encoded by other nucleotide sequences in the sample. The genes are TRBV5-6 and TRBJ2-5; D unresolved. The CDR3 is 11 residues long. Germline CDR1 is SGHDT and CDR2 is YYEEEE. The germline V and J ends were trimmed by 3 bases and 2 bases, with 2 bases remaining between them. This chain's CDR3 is CASSSQETQYF. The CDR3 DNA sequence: TGTGCCAGCAGCTCACAAGAGACCCAGTACTTC.

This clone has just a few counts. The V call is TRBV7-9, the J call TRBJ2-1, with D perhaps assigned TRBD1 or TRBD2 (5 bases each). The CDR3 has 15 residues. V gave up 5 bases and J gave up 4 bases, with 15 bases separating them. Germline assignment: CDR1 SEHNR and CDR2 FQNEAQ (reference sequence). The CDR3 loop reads CASSPPRGAYNEQFF. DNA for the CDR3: TGTGCCAGCAGCCCACCAAGAGGGGCGTACAATGAGCAGTTCTTC.

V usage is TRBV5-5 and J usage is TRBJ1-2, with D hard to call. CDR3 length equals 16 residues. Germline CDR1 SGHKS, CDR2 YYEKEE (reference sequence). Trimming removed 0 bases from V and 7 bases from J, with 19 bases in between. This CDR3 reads CASSLAAGSPLAGYTF. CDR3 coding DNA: TGTGCCAGCAGCTTGGCCGCTGGCAGTCCCCTCGCTGGCTACACCTTC.

The CDR3 protein is CASSPSAGNQPQHF. CDR3 nucleotide sequence: TGTGCCAGCTCACCGTCGGCGGGCAATCAGCCCCAGCATTTT. The chain uses TRBV18 and TRBJ1-5; D unresolved. The V gene lost 3 bases and the J gene lost 2 bases, with 8 bases spanning the gap. CDR3 size: 14 residues. CDR1 is KGHSH, CDR2 LQKENI, per germline.

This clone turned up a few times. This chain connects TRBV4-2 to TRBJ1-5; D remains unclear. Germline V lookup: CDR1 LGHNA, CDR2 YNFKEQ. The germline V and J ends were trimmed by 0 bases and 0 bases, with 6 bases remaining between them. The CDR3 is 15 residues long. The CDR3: CASSQDRRSNQPQHF. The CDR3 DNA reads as TGTGCCAGCAGCCAAGATCGACGTAGCAATCAGCCCCAGCATTTT.

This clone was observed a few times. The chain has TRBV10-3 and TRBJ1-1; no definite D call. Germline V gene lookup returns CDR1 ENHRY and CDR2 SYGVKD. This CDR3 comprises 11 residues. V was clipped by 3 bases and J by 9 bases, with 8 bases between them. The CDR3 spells CAISDGVQAFF. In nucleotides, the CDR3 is TGTGCCATCAGTGACGGGGTCCAAGCTTTCTTT.

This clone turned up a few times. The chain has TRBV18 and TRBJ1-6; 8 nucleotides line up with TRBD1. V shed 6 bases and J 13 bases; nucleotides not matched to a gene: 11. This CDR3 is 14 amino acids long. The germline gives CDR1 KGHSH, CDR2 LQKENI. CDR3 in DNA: TGTGCCAGCTCCCCCGGACAGGGCCCAGGGCCCCTCCACTTT. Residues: CASSPGQGPGPLHF. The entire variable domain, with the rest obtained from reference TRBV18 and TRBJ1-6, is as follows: NAGVMQNPRHLVRRRGQEARLRCSPMKGHSHVYWYRQLPEEGLKFMVYLQKENIIDESGMPKERFSAEFPKEGPSILRIQQVVRGDSAAYFCASSPGQGPGPLHFGNGTRLTVT.

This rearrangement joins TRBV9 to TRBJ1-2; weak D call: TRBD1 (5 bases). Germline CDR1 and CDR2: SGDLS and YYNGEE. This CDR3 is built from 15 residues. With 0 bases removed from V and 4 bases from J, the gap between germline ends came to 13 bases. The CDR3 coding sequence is TGTGCCAGCAGCGTAGATCAGGGTCCCTTCTATGGCTACACCTTC. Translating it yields CASSVDQGPFYGYTF.

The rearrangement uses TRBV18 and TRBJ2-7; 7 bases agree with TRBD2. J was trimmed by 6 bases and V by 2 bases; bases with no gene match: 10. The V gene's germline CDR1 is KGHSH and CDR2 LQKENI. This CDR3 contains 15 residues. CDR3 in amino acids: CASSPRASGEGEQYF. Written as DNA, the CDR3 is TGTGCCAGCTCACCAAGGGCGAGCGGGGAAGGCGAGCAGTACTTC.

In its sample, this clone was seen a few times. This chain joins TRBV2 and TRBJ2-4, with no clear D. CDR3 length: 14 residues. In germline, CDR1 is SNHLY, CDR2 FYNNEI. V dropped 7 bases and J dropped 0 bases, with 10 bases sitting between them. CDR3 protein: CASTGAVAKNIQYF. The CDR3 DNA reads TGTGCCAGCACCGGAGCAGTAGCCAAAAACATTCAGTACTTC.

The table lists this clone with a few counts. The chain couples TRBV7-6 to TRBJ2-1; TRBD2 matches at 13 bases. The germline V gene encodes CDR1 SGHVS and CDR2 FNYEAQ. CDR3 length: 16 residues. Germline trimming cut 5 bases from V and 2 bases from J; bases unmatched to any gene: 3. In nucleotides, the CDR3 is TGTGCCAGCAGCCGTGGGACTAGCGGGACCTACAATGAGCAGTTCTTC. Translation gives CASSRGTSGTYNEQFF.

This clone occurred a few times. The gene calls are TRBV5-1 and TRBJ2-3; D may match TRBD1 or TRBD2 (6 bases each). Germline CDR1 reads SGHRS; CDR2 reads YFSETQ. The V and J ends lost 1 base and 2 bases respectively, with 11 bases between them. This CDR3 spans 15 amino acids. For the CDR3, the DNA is TGCGCCAGCAGCTTGACAGGGAGGACCACAGATACGCAGTATTTT. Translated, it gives CASSLTGRTTDTQYF. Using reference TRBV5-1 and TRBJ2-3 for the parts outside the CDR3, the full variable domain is KAGVTQTPRYLIKTRGQQVTLSCSPISGHRSVSWYQQTPGQGLQFLFEYFSETQRNKGNFPGRFSGRQFSNSRSEMNVSTLELGDSALYLCASSLTGRTTDTQYFGPGTRLTVL.

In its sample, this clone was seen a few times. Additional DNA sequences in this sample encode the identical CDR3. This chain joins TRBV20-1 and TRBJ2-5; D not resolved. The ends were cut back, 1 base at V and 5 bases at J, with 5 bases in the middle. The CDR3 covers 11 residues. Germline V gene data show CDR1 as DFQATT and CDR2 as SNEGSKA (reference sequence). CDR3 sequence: CSARVGETQYF. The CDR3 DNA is TGCAGTGCTAGAGTAGGGGAGACCCAGTACTTC.

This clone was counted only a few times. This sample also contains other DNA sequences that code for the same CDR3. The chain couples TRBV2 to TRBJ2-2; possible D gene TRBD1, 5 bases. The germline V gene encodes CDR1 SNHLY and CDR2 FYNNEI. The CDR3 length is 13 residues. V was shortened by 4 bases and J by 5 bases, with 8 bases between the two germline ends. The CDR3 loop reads CASSVQGTGELFF. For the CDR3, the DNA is TGTGCCAGCAGTGTCCAGGGAACCGGGGAGCTGTTTTTT.

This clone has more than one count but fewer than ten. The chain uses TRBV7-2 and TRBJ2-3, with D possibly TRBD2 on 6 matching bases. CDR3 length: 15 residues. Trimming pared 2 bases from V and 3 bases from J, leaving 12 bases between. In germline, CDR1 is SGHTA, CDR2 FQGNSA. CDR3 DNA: TGTGCCAGCAGCTTAATTAGCGGAACAACAGATACGCAGTATTTT. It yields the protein CASSLISGTTDTQYF.

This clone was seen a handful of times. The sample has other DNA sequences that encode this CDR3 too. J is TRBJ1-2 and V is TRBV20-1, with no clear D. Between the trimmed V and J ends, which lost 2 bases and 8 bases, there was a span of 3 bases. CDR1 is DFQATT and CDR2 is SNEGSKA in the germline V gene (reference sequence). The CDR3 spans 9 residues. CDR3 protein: CSARPGYTF. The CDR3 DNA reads TGCAGTGCTAGACCGGGCTACACCTTC.

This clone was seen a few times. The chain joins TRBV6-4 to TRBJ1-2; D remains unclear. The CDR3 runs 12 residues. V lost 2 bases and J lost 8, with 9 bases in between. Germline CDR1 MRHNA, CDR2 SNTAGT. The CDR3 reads CASSDANGGYTF. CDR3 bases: TGTGCCAGCAGTGACGCAAACGGGGGCTACACCTTC.

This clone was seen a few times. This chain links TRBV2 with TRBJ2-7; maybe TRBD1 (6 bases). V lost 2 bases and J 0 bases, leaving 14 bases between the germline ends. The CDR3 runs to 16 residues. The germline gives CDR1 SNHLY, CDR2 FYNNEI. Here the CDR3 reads CASSEIFRGRSYEQYF. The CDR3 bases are TGTGCCAGCAGTGAAATATTCAGGGGACGCTCCTACGAGCAGTACTTC.

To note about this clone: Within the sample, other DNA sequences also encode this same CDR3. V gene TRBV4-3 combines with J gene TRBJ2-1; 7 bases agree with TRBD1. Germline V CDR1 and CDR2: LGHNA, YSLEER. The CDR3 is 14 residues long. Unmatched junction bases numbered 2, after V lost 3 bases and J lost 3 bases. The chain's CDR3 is CASSHGTDYNEQFF. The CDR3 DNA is TGCGCCAGCAGCCACGGGACAGACTACAATGAGCAGTTCTTC.

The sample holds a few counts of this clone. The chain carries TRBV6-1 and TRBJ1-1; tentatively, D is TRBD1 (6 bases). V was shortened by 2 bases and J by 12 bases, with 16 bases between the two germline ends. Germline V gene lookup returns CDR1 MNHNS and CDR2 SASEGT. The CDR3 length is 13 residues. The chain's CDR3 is CASSELLQGSTFF. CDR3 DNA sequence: TGTGCCAGCAGTGAACTTCTACAGGGTAGTACTTTCTTT.

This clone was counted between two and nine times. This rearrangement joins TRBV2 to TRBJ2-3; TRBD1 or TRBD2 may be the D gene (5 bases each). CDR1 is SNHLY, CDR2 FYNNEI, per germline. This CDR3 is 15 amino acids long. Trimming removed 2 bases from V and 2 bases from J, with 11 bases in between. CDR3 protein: CASSESGPLTDTQYF. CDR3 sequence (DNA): TGTGCCAGCAGTGAATCGGGGCCCCTCACAGATACGCAGTATTTT.

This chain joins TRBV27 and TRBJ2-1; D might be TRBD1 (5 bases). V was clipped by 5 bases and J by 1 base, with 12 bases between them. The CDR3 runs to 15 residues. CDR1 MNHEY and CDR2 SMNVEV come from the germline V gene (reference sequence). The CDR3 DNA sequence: TGTGCCAGCAGTCTTCGACAGATATCCTACAATGAGCAGTTCTTC. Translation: CASSLRQISYNEQFF.

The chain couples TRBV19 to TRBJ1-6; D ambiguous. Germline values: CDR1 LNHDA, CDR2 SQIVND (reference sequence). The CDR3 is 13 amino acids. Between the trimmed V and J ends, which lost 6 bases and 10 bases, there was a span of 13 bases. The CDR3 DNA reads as TGTGCCAGTAGGAGGGTTGAGGGATCACCCCTCCACTTT. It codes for CASRRVEGSPLHF.